The rows below give T cell receptor beta chains drawn from one sample of a study of shared clonotypes between healthy human individuals. TCRdb's copy holds only in-frame clones and misses some; the assay was immunoSEQ multiplex PCR. This table holds 1,400,000 or so clones, approximately 98.5% found once. The sequencing input was naive CD4+ T cells sorted from blood. The receptor source for this set is a man aged 25-40 years in good health. Both conserved end residues are part of each CDR3. A D gene is named only where the DNA matches it firmly. A row's size may be missing; if present it is once, few, many or a size class.

d_gene,abundance,v_gene,j_gene,CDR3aa,CDR3nt
.,.,TRBV5-6,TRBJ2-3,CASSLLGSTDTQYF,TGTGCCAGCAGCTTACTTGGGAGCACAGATACGCAGTATTTT
.,.,TRBV28,TRBJ2-3,CASSFSPDTQYF,TGTGCCAGCAGTTTCTCGCCGGATACGCAGTATTTT
.,.,TRBV19,TRBJ1-1,CASSIADAYTEAFF,TGTGCCAGTAGTATAGCGGACGCCTACACTGAAGCTTTCTTT
.,.,TRBV5-6,TRBJ1-5,CASSFQGRSNQPQHF,TGTGCCAGCAGCTTTCAGGGTAGGAGCAATCAGCCCCAGCATTTT
.,.,TRBV4-2,TRBJ1-5,CASSQDGSRGVPQHF,TGTGCCAGCAGCCAAGATGGGTCGCGGGGGGTTCCCCAGCATTTT
.,.,TRBV5-1,TRBJ2-1,CASSPFLSSYNEQFF,TGCGCCAGCAGCCCGTTCTTGAGCTCCTACAATGAGCAGTTCTTC
.,.,TRBV18,TRBJ1-1,CASSPLSRGLVPEAFF,TGTGCCAGCTCACCACTTTCTCGGGGCCTTGTCCCTGAAGCTTTCTTT
TRBD2,once,TRBV10-2,TRBJ2-1,CASSEASGLNEQFF,TGCGCCAGCAGTGAGGCTAGCGGGCTTAATGAGCAGTTCTTC
TRBD1,.,TRBV6-1,TRBJ1-2,CASSEPFRQGLGYTF,TGTGCCAGCAGTGAACCGTTTAGACAGGGGTTGGGCTACACCTTC
.,.,TRBV2,TRBJ1-2,CASTEGVRGNYGYTF,TGTGCCAGCACTGAAGGCGTCAGGGGCAACTATGGCTACACCTTC
.,.,TRBV9,TRBJ2-7,CASSVDARSYEQYF,TGTGCCAGCAGCGTAGATGCTCGTTCCTACGAGCAGTACTTC
.,once,TRBV2,TRBJ1-1,CASSRVVLSNTEAFF,TGTGCCAGCAGTCGAGTCGTCCTTTCGAACACTGAAGCTTTCTTT
TRBD1,.,TRBV6-5,TRBJ1-2,CASRVGQAWTF,TGTGCCAGCAGAGTGGGACAGGCTTGGACCTTC
.,.,TRBV25-1,TRBJ2-7,CASSSQGSFREQYF,TGTGCCAGCAGTTCTCAGGGGAGCTTCCGCGAGCAGTACTTC
.,.,TRBV5-1,TRBJ2-3,CASSLAGVADTQYF,TGCGCCAGCAGCTTGGCCGGGGTCGCAGATACGCAGTATTTT
.,.,TRBV6-1,TRBJ1-4,CASSEVPKREKLFF,TGTGCCAGCAGTGAAGTTCCCAAACGAGAAAAACTGTTTTTT
TRBD1,.,TRBV7-8,TRBJ1-2,CASSKTGTGFDGYTF,TGTGCCAGCAGCAAAACCGGGACAGGGTTCGACGGCTACACCTTC
.,.,TRBV5-1,TRBJ2-2,CASSLVGQGLTGELFF,TGCGCCAGCAGCTTGGTAGGGCAGGGGCTGACCGGGGAGCTGTTTTTT
.,.,TRBV30,TRBJ1-2,CAWRYGRAHDGYTF,TGTGCCTGGAGATATGGCAGGGCCCATGATGGCTACACCTTC
TRBD2,.,TRBV27,TRBJ2-5,CASSSAGRGEETQYF,TGTGCCAGCAGTTCCGCCGGACGGGGGGAAGAGACCCAGTACTTC
TRBD1,.,TRBV7-7,TRBJ2-2,CASTKRIPTGEAGELFF,TGTGCTAGCACCAAAAGGATCCCGACAGGGGAGGCCGGGGAGCTGTTTTTT
.,.,TRBV19,TRBJ2-3,CASSTDTFHTDTQYF,TGTGCCAGTAGTACGGACACCTTTCACACAGATACGCAGTATTTT
.,.,TRBV5-1,TRBJ2-5,CASSAFQETQYF,TGCGCCAGCAGCGCGTTCCAAGAGACCCAGTACTTC